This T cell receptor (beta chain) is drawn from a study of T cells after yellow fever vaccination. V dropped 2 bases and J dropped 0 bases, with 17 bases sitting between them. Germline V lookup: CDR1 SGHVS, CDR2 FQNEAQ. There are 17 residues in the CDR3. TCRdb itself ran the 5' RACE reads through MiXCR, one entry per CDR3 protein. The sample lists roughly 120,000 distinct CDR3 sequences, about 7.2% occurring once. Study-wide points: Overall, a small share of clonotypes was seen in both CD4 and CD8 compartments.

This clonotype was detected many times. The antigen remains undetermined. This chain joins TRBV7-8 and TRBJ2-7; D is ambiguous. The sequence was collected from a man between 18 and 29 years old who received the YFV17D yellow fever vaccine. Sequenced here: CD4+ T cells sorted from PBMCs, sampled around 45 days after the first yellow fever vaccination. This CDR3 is CASSLFASGRFSYEQYV. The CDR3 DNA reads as TGTGCCAGCAGCTTATTTGCCAGTGGGCGATTCTCCTACGAGCAGTACGTC.